Listed below are T cell receptor beta chains from one sample, sequenced in a study of blood T cell repertoires in COVID-19. The assay was immunoSEQ multiplex PCR, and TCRdb's table has in-frame clones only and misses some. Among 250,000 or so clones, about four fifths were seen once, and the ten largest hold approximately 3.6%. Sequenced input: PBMCs or T cells enriched from blood (not recorded which). The receptors derive from a man aged 45-60 years who had recovered from COVID-19. The CDR3 runs from the conserved cysteine through the conserved F or W. Each record gives: D gene, clone size, J gene, V gene, CDR3 DNA, CDR3 protein. A D gene is named only where the DNA matches it firmly. Size is omitted from some rows. Given values are once, few, many or a class for expanded clones.

d_call: -; clone_size: -; j_call: TRBJ1-2; v_call: TRBV5-4; cdr3_nt: TGTGCCAGCAGCTTGGGGGACAAAGGCGGCGTTGGCTACACCTTC; cdr3_aa: CASSLGDKGGVGYTF
d_call: -; clone_size: -; j_call: TRBJ1-3; v_call: TRBV5-5; cdr3_nt: TGTGCCAGCAGCTTGGAGCCCCTCGGAGGGACTGCTGGAAACACCATATATTTT; cdr3_aa: CASSLEPLGGTAGNTIYF
d_call: -; clone_size: -; j_call: TRBJ1-2; v_call: TRBV24-1; cdr3_nt: TGTGCCACCAGTGATTCAACCGGGACTCCATGGGGCTACACCTTC; cdr3_aa: CATSDSTGTPWGYTF
d_call: -; clone_size: -; j_call: TRBJ2-3; v_call: TRBV2; cdr3_nt: TGTGCCAGCAGTGAAAGAGCGGGCGCCGTAGATACGCAGTATTTT; cdr3_aa: CASSERAGAVDTQYF
d_call: -; clone_size: -; j_call: TRBJ2-3; v_call: TRBV5-1; cdr3_nt: TGCGCCAGCAACTTCGGGTGGACAGATACGCAGTATTTT; cdr3_aa: CASNFGWTDTQYF
d_call: -; clone_size: -; j_call: TRBJ2-5; v_call: TRBV3-1/TRBV3-2; cdr3_nt: TGTGCCAGCAGCCCCGGGGTGGAACAAGAGACCCAGTACTTC; cdr3_aa: CASSPGVEQETQYF
d_call: -; clone_size: -; j_call: TRBJ1-2; v_call: TRBV27; cdr3_nt: TGTGCCAGCAGTCTCGGGGAGGACTATGGCTACACCTTC; cdr3_aa: CASSLGEDYGYTF
d_call: TRBD1; clone_size: -; j_call: TRBJ2-6; v_call: TRBV6-2/TRBV6-3; cdr3_nt: TGTGCCAGCAGTTCACCGGGACAGCCGTCTGGGGCCAACGTCCTGACTTTC; cdr3_aa: CASSSPGQPSGANVLTF
d_call: -; clone_size: -; j_call: TRBJ2-7; v_call: TRBV14; cdr3_nt: TGTGCCAGCAGCCAGCCCAGACAGTTCCCCTACGAGCAGTACTTC; cdr3_aa: CASSQPRQFPYEQYF
d_call: -; clone_size: -; j_call: TRBJ1-1; v_call: TRBV7-3; cdr3_nt: TGTGCCAGCAGCTTACAGGGTGGGGACACTGAAGCTTTCTTT; cdr3_aa: CASSLQGGDTEAFF
d_call: -; clone_size: -; j_call: TRBJ2-6; v_call: TRBV14; cdr3_nt: TGTGCCAGCAGCCAAGTGAGCTCTGGGGCCAACGTCCTGACTTTC; cdr3_aa: CASSQVSSGANVLTF
d_call: TRBD1; clone_size: -; j_call: TRBJ2-7; v_call: TRBV4-3; cdr3_nt: TGCGCCAGCAGCCCCGACGGGACAGGGGTCTACGAGCAGTACTTC; cdr3_aa: CASSPDGTGVYEQYF
d_call: -; clone_size: -; j_call: TRBJ1-1; v_call: TRBV21-1; cdr3_nt: TGTGCCAGCACCCGGCGGGTGGACACTGAAGCTTTCTTT; cdr3_aa: CASTRRVDTEAFF
d_call: -; clone_size: -; j_call: TRBJ1-3; v_call: TRBV11-2; cdr3_nt: TGTGCCAGCAGCTTTAATGCGGACTCTGGAAACACCATATATTTT; cdr3_aa: CASSFNADSGNTIYF
d_call: -; clone_size: -; j_call: TRBJ1-1; v_call: TRBV19; cdr3_nt: TGTGCCAGTTACGGACAGATGAAAAACACTGAAGCTTTCTTT; cdr3_aa: CASYGQMKNTEAFF
d_call: -; clone_size: -; j_call: TRBJ1-2; v_call: TRBV5-8; cdr3_nt: TGTGCCAGCAGCTTGAAACAGGGTACGAACTATGGCTACACCTTC; cdr3_aa: CASSLKQGTNYGYTF
d_call: -; clone_size: -; j_call: TRBJ2-3; v_call: TRBV11-3; cdr3_nt: TGTGCCAGCAGCTCCGGGACTGGGGTCACAGATACGCAGTATTTT; cdr3_aa: CASSSGTGVTDTQYF
d_call: -; clone_size: -; j_call: TRBJ1-5; v_call: TRBV2; cdr3_nt: TGTGCCAGCAGTGAAGATAGTCTCCCCAATCAGCCCCAGCATTTT; cdr3_aa: CASSEDSLPNQPQHF
d_call: -; clone_size: -; j_call: TRBJ2-5; v_call: TRBV4-3; cdr3_nt: TGCGCCAGCAGCCAAGTAACAGGGAGAGAGACCCAGTACTTC; cdr3_aa: CASSQVTGRETQYF
d_call: -; clone_size: few; j_call: TRBJ2-7; v_call: TRBV6-2/TRBV6-3; cdr3_nt: TGTGCCAGCAGTTACTCGATTTGGACTACCTCCTACGAGCAGTACTTC; cdr3_aa: CASSYSIWTTSYEQYF
d_call: -; clone_size: -; j_call: TRBJ1-6; v_call: TRBV2; cdr3_nt: TGTGCCAGCAGGGACGGAGACAGCTATAATTCACCCCTCCACTTT; cdr3_aa: CASRDGDSYNSPLHF
d_call: -; clone_size: -; j_call: TRBJ1-2; v_call: TRBV6-5; cdr3_nt: TGTGCCAGCAGTAGCACAGTGGAATATGGCTACACCTTC; cdr3_aa: CASSSTVEYGYTF
d_call: TRBD1; clone_size: -; j_call: TRBJ2-7; v_call: TRBV7-6; cdr3_nt: TGTGCCAGCAGCACGCGGACAGGGCGATACGAGCAGTACTTC; cdr3_aa: CASSTRTGRYEQYF
d_call: TRBD2; clone_size: -; j_call: TRBJ2-5; v_call: TRBV29-1; cdr3_nt: TGCAGCGTTCGGACTAGCGGGGGGGAGACCCAGTACTTC; cdr3_aa: CSVRTSGGETQYF
d_call: TRBD1; clone_size: -; j_call: TRBJ1-1; v_call: TRBV5-1; cdr3_nt: TGCGCCAGCAGCCCGGGCGACAGGGTGAACACTGAAGCTTTCTTT; cdr3_aa: CASSPGDRVNTEAFF
d_call: TRBD1; clone_size: -; j_call: TRBJ1-5; v_call: TRBV2; cdr3_nt: TGTGCCAGCAGGGTGGGGACAGGGAGTTATAGCAATCAGCCCCAGCATTTT; cdr3_aa: CASRVGTGSYSNQPQHF